This TCR beta chain emerged from a study of blood T cell repertoires in COVID-19. Study as a whole: Sources were T cells, B-cell-depleted T cells, or PBMCs; the material itself was cDNA or gDNA.

This CDR3 is built from 15 residues. Per the germline V gene, CDR1 is SEHNR and CDR2 is FQNEAQ (reference sequence). Trimming removed 3 bases from V and 8 bases from J; junction bases left unmatched: 9. Participant ages covered about 18 to 90 years across 24 US areas. In Cohort 3, a recovered donor had either two negative PCRs, clearance, or symptom resolution. This clone came up a few times. Original analysis: Estimation of nucleated cell counts was performed using reference gene primer amplification. Here immunoSEQ multiplex PCR was the method, and the copy in TCRdb shows in-frame clones only, minus some. The V and J calls and the clone size are those of that table, but D and trimming were determined from the DNA. The sample carries about 280,000 clones, over 85% recorded once.

The sequence derives from a woman aged 55-70 years who had recovered from COVID-19. Material: PBMCs or T cells enriched from blood (not recorded which). The chain is built from TRBV7-9 and TRBJ2-1, with 8 positions matching TRBD2. The CDR3 protein is CASSFAGGFSDEQFF. CDR3 in DNA: TGTGCCAGCAGCTTCGCGGGAGGCTTCTCCGATGAGCAGTTCTTC.